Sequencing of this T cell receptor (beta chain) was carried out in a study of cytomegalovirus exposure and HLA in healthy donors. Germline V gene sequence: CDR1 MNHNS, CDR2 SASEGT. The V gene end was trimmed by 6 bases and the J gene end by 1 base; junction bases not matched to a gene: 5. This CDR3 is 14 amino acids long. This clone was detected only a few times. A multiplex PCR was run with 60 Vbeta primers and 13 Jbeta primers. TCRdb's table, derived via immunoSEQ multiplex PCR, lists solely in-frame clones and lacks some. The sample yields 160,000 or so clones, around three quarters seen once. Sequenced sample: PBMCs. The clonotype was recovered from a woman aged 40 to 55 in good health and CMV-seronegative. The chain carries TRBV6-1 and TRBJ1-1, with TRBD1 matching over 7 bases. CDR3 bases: TGTGCCAGCAGCTCGACAGGGTGGAACACTGAAGCTTTCTTT. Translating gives CASSSTGWNTEAFF.